The source of this TCR beta chain is a study of cytomegalovirus exposure and HLA in healthy donors. Produced via immunoSEQ multiplex PCR; TCRdb's table is partial and in-frame only. The sample yields 120,000 or so clones, around nine tenths seen once. Trimming removed 3 bases from V and 0 bases from J; junction bases left unmatched: 15. Germline V lookup: CDR1 SGHRS, CDR2 YFSETQ. The CDR3 has 19 residues. The rearrangement uses TRBV5-1 and TRBJ1-1; 9 nucleotides agree with TRBD1. Input material: PBMCs. The clonotype originates from a woman younger than 35 in good health and CMV-seronegative. CDR3 nucleotide sequence: TGCGCCAGCAGCTCCACCGGGACAGGGATGTTCCGGATGAACACTGAAGCTTTCTTT. It translates to CASSSTGTGMFRMNTEAFF.